Shown below are 14 T cell receptor beta chains from a single sample sequenced in a study of blood T cell repertoires in COVID-19. Clones were sequenced by immunoSEQ multiplex PCR, and TCRdb holds only the in-frame ones, with some missing. Here the sample spans about 42,000 clones, 80% to 90% being singletons. Sequencing used peripheral blood. Receptor source: a human donor in a cohort sampled during active COVID-19.

The genes are TRBV7-8 and TRBJ2-6, with D perhaps TRBD1 (5 bases). The germline gives CDR1 SGHVS, CDR2 FQNEAQ. The CDR3 has 16 residues. Trimming removed 5 bases from V and 0 bases from J, with 11 bases in between. The CDR3 nucleotides read TGTGCCAGCAGCAAGGACACTTACTCTGGGGCCAACGTCCTGACTTTC. This encodes CASSKDTYSGANVLTF. The full variable domain, in which reference TRBV7-8 and TRBJ2-6 provide the parts outside the CDR3, is GAGVSQSPRYKVAKRGQDVALRCDPISGHVSLFWYQQALGQGPEFLTYFQNEAQLDKSGLPSDRFFAERPEGSVSTLKIQRTQQEDSAVYLCASSKDTYSGANVLTFGAGSRLTVL.

The chain's CDR3 is CASSLRQGLGNGYTF. The CDR3 DNA reads TGTGCCAGCAGTCTCAGACAGGGGTTGGGAAATGGCTACACCTTC. This chain joins TRBV27 and TRBJ1-2; 8 bases fit TRBD1. In germline, CDR1 is MNHEY, CDR2 SMNVEV (reference sequence). The CDR3 runs 15 residues. J gave up 6 bases and V 5 bases, and 11 bases lay outside the gene matches.

This clone came up once. The chain joins TRBV5-1 to TRBJ2-3, with a possible D match to TRBD2 (6 bases). Trimming shortened V by 3 bases and J by 0 bases, and 11 bases separated the two germline ends. Germline V gives CDR1 SGHRS, CDR2 YFSETQ. The CDR3 consists of 15 residues. The CDR3 loop is CASSSRGYSTDTQYF. CDR3 in DNA: TGCGCCAGCAGCTCACGGGGGTATAGCACAGATACGCAGTATTTT.

The CDR3 sequence: CASSPGRGHSTDTQYF. The CDR3 nucleotides read TGTGCCAGCAGTCCAGGGCGGGGGCATAGCACAGATACGCAGTATTTT. The V call is TRBV27, the J call TRBJ2-3; D is perhaps TRBD2 (7 bases). This CDR3 is built from 16 residues. Germline CDR1 reads MNHEY; CDR2 reads SMNVEV (reference sequence). Trimming removed 5 bases from V and 0 bases from J, with 15 bases in between.

The chain is built from TRBV5-1 and TRBJ2-7, with a possible D match to TRBD2 (5 bases). Between the trimmed V and J ends, which lost 7 bases and 0 bases, there was a span of 14 bases. The CDR3 length is 14 residues. Germline CDR1 SGHRS, CDR2 YFSETQ. The CDR3, as DNA: TGCGCCAGCCGCTCCCCGGGGAACTCCTACGAGCAGTACTTC. Translating it yields CASRSPGNSYEQYF.

The V and J genes are TRBV19 and TRBJ2-7, with TRBD2 identical over 7 bases. The germline gives CDR1 LNHDA, CDR2 SQIVND (reference sequence). Trimming cost V 2 bases and J 3 bases; bases outside gene matches: 7. There are 15 residues in the CDR3. The CDR3 spells CASSISGDFNYEQYF. For the CDR3, the DNA is TGTGCCAGTAGTATAAGCGGGGATTTCAACTACGAGCAGTACTTC.

This clone appeared once. This sequence joins TRBV2 and TRBJ1-4; 8 positions agree with TRBD1. V lost 5 bases to trimming and J lost 4 bases; unmatched junction nucleotides: 9. Germline V lookup: CDR1 SNHLY, CDR2 FYNNEI. This CDR3 is built from 16 residues. CDR3 bases: TGTGCCAGCAGTAAAGACAGGGGCCCGGGTAATGAAAAACTGTTTTTT. Translating it yields CASSKDRGPGNEKLFF. Using reference TRBV2 and TRBJ1-4 for the parts outside the CDR3, the full variable domain is EPEVTQTPSHQVTQMGQEVILRCVPISNHLYFYWYRQILGQKVEFLVSFYNNEISEKSEIFDDQFSVERPDGSNFTLKIRSTKLEDSAMYFCASSKDRGPGNEKLFFGSGTQLSVL.

The genes are TRBV9 and TRBJ2-1, with 7 bases matching TRBD1. This CDR3 has 15 amino acids. Trimming cost V 1 base and J 4 bases; bases outside gene matches: 5. From germline, CDR1 is SGDLS and CDR2 YYNGEE. The CDR3 loop is CASSVPGQTYNEQFF. The CDR3, as DNA: TGTGCCAGCAGCGTACCGGGACAGACGTACAATGAGCAGTTCTTC.

This sequence joins TRBV3-1 (or the pseudogene TRBV3-2) and TRBJ1-5; 8 bases fit TRBD1. Trimming removed 2 bases from V and 5 bases from J; junction bases left unmatched: 2. The germline V gene encodes CDR1 LGHDT and CDR2 YNNKEL (reference sequence). The CDR3 loop spans 14 amino acids. Written as DNA, the CDR3 is TGTGCCAGCAGCCAACAGGGGGCCCATCAGCCCCAGCATTTT. Protein sequence: CASSQQGAHQPQHF.

The rearrangement joins TRBV19 to TRBJ2-7; the D is unclear. With 3 bases removed from V and 0 bases from J, the gap between germline ends came to 12 bases. The length of the CDR3 is 15 residues. Germline CDR1 LNHDA, CDR2 SQIVND (reference sequence). The CDR3 nucleotides read TGTGCCAGTAGTATCCTAGACGGCAGCTCCTACGAGCAGTACTTC. Translation: CASSILDGSSYEQYF.

This clone came up once. The V and J genes are TRBV10-1 and TRBJ2-7; 9 nucleotides match TRBD1. Germline V gives CDR1 WNHNN, CDR2 SYGVQD (reference sequence). There are 14 residues in the CDR3. Trimming removed 3 bases from V and 7 bases from J; junction bases left unmatched: 7. The CDR3, as DNA: TGCGCCAGCAGTGAACTACAGGGGGCAAGGGAGCAGTACTTC. This gives the protein CASSELQGAREQYF.

The rearrangement links TRBV3-1 (or the pseudogene TRBV3-2) to TRBJ1-3; TRBD1 agrees at 9 bases. Per germline, CDR1 LGHDT and CDR2 YNNKEL (reference sequence). This CDR3 has 15 residues. The V gene end was trimmed by 4 bases and the J gene end by 8 bases; junction bases not matched to a gene: 9. CDR3 sequence reads: CASSPGQGRGYTIYF. The CDR3 nucleotides are TGTGCCAGCAGCCCGGGACAGGGTCGGGGGTACACCATATATTTT.

The chain employs TRBV2 and TRBJ1-4; 8 positions match TRBD1. After removal of 6 bases from V and 7 bases from J, the junction contained 10 bases not matched to a gene. This CDR3 is built from 15 residues. CDR1 is SNHLY, CDR2 FYNNEI, per germline. CDR3 region: CASRGGQADGEKLFF. DNA of the CDR3: TGTGCCAGCAGAGGGGGACAGGCGGACGGTGAAAAACTGTTTTTT.

The rearrangement uses TRBV25-1 and TRBJ1-1; no reliable D call. In germline, CDR1 is MGHDK, CDR2 SYGVNS. The CDR3 runs to 13 residues. V gave up 4 bases and J gave up 2 bases, with 8 bases separating them. The CDR3 region is CASSAPFNTEAFF. The CDR3 DNA sequence: TGTGCCAGCAGTGCCCCTTTTAACACTGAAGCTTTCTTT.